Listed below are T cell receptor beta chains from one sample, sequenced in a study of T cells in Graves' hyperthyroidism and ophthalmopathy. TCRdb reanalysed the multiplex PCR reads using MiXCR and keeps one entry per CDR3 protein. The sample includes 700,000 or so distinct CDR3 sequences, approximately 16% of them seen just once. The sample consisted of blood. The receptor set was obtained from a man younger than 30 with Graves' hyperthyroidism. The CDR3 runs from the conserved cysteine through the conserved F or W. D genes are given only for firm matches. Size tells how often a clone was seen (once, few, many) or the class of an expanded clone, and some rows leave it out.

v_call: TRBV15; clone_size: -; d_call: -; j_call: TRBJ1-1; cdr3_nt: TGTGCCACCATCCCGTGGGAGGGTGGCACTGAAGCTTTCTTT; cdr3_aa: CATIPWEGGTEAFF
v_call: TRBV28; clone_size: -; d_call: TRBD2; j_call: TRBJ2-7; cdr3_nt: TGTGCCAGCAGTCCCCTACTAGCGGGAGGCACCTACGAGCAGTACTTC; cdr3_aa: CASSPLLAGGTYEQYF
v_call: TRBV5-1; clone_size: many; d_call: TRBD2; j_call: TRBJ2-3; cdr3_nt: TGCGCCAGCAGCTCGAACCCGGGACTAGCGGCCAACACAGATACGCAGTATTTT; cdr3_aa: CASSSNPGLAANTDTQYF
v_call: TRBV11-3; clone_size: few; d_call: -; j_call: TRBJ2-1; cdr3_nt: TGTGCCAGCAGCAGGCAGGCGGGAAGTAATGAGCAGTTCTTC; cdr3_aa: CASSRQAGSNEQFF
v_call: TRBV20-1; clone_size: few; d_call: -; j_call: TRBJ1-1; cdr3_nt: TGCAGTGCATTGGGGGGGAGAACGAACACTGAAGCTTTCTTT; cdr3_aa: CSALGGRTNTEAFF
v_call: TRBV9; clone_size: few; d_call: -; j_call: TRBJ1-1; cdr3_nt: TGTGCCAGCAGCGTCACTCTGGGGACTGAAGCTTTCTTT; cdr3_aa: CASSVTLGTEAFF
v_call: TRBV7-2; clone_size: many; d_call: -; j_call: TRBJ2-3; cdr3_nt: TGTGCCAGCAGCACAAGGGCCCGAAGCACAGATACGCAGTATTTT; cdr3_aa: CASSTRARSTDTQYF
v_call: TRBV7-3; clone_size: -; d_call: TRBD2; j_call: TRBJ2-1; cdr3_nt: TGTGCCAGCAGCTTAAGTGGGAGGGACCGCTCCTACAATGAGCAGTTCTTC; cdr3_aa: CASSLSGRDRSYNEQFF
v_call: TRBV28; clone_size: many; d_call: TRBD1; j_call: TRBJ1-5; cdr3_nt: TGTGCCAGCAGTTTAGGTGGGACAGGGGGAAGGCAGCCCCAGCATTTT; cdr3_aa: CASSLGGTGGRQPQHF
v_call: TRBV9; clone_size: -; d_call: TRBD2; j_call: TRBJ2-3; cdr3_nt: TGTGCCAGCAGCGCCCCCGGGAGCGGGAGGGCCGTAGATACGCAGTATTTT; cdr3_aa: CASSAPGSGRAVDTQYF
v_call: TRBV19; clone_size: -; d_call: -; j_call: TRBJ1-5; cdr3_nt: TGTGCCAGTACCCCAGACGGACCAACCGGGGCCCAGCATTTT; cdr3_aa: CASTPDGPTGAQHF